The source of this T cell receptor (beta chain) is a study of blood T cell repertoires in COVID-19. Study context: Specimens from acute and convalescent COVID-19 originated in the United States, Italy and Spain. Sources were T cells, B-cell-depleted T cells, or PBMCs; the material itself was cDNA or gDNA.

Per the authors' pipeline: Amplifying reference gene primers gave estimates of nucleated cell counts. Libraries were prepared by immunoSEQ multiplex PCR; TCRdb keeps only in-frame clonotypes and omits some of them. The D gene and trimming were derived from the DNA, and the V and J assignments and clone size from that table. The table has about 81,000 clones, roughly 78% seen once; the top ten hold around 6.9%. Germline V gene sequence: CDR1 SGDLS, CDR2 YYNGEE. The length of the CDR3 is 13 residues. V shed 0 bases and J shed 2 bases, with 6 bases lying between them. What was sequenced was peripheral blood. This rearrangement joins TRBV9 to TRBJ2-7, with no clear D. This receptor was taken from a human donor in a cohort sampled during active COVID-19. The CDR3 nucleotides read TGTGCCAGCAGCGTAGGAGGAACCTACGAGCAGTACTTC. Protein product: CASSVGGTYEQYF. The full variable domain, completed using reference TRBV9 and TRBJ2-7, is DSGVTQTPKHLITATGQRVTLRCSPRSGDLSVYWYQQSLDQGLQFLIQYYNGEERAKGNILERFSAQQFPDLHSELNLSSLELGDSALYFCASSVGGTYEQYFGPGTRLTVT.